The 13 T cell receptor beta chains reported below all come from one sample, sequenced in a study of blood T cells in healthy people across ages. The second PCR ran about 6 to 11 cycles with a sample-barcoded 5' primer and J-beta primers. TCRdb reprocessed the 5' RACE reads with MiXCR, giving one entry per CDR3 protein. The table records about 700,000 distinct CDR3 sequences, about 32% of them present only once. Sequencing was performed on blood. All receptors derive from a woman aged 80 or over in good health.

This clonotype has a handful of counts. The V and J genes are TRBV28 and TRBJ2-5; no clear D gene. The germline CDR1 and CDR2 sequences are MDHEN and SYDVKM. V was shortened by 4 bases and J by 1 base, with 10 bases between the two germline ends. This CDR3 is built from 14 residues. CDR3 residues: CASSSPAVQETQYF. The CDR3 nucleotides read TGTGCCAGCAGTTCTCCGGCAGTCCAAGAGACCCAGTACTTC.

This clonotype has a handful of counts. The J gene is TRBJ1-5, the V gene TRBV5-1; TRBD1 aligns across 8 bases. The J segment lost 7 bases and the V segment lost 0 bases, leaving 3 bases of the junction unmatched. The CDR3 contains 14 residues. Germline V CDR1 and CDR2: SGHRS, YFSETQ. The CDR3: CASSLAGGSQPQHF. In nucleotides, the CDR3 is TGCGCCAGCAGCTTGGCAGGGGGCAGCCAGCCCCAGCATTTT.

This clonotype was seen ten or more times. The rearrangement links TRBV7-2 to TRBJ2-7; the match to TRBD2 covers 9 bases. Trimming cost V 3 bases and J 2 bases; bases outside gene matches: 5. CDR1 is SGHTA and CDR2 is FQGNSA in the germline V gene. This CDR3 has 15 residues. The CDR3: CASSLLAGSPYEQYF. The CDR3 DNA follows: TGTGCCAGCAGCTTGCTAGCGGGGTCTCCCTACGAGCAGTACTTC.

This clonotype was detected ten times or more. The chain carries TRBV20-1 and TRBJ2-1; 7 bases align to TRBD2. After removal of 0 bases from V and 6 bases from J, the junction contained 8 bases not matched to a gene. The CDR3 has 15 residues. Germline V gene lookup returns CDR1 DFQATT and CDR2 SNEGSKA (reference sequence). The CDR3 loop is CSARDPGREGNEQFF. In DNA form, the CDR3 reads TGCAGTGCTAGAGACCCTGGCAGGGAGGGCAATGAGCAGTTCTTC.

This clonotype has a count of ten or more. One base away lies a much larger clone, so this may be a sequencing read error. The chain recombines TRBV30 with TRBJ2-6; D gene unclear. From germline, CDR1 is GTSNPN and CDR2 SVGIG (reference sequence). The CDR3 length is 13 residues. V lost 4 bases, J lost 0 bases, and 4 bases lay in between. The DNA of the CDR3 is TGTGCCTGGACCGGCTCTGGGGCCAACGTCCTGACTTTC. Its translation is CAWTGSGANVLTF.

There are many counts of this clonotype. V is TRBV6-6 and J is TRBJ1-2; D is perhaps TRBD1 (6 bases). The CDR3 extends over 13 amino acids. Germline CDR1 MNHNY, CDR2 SVGAGI (reference sequence). With 2 bases removed from V and 2 bases from J, the gap between germline ends came to 6 bases. CDR3 sequence (DNA): TGTGCCAGCAGTTACGGGACAAACTATGGCTACACCTTC. It codes for CASSYGTNYGYTF.

About this clonotype itself: This may arise from a read error, as a much more abundant clone is one base away. V and J are TRBV6-4 and TRBJ2-7, with D hard to call. V was cut by 2 bases and J by 7 bases, with 18 bases left in between. The CDR3 length is 15 residues. CDR1 and CDR2 from the germline V gene are MRHNA and SNTAGT. The CDR3 sequence is CASSDETSSYNEQYF. In DNA, the CDR3 is TGTGCCAGCAGTGACGAAACGAGCTCCTACAATGAGCAGTACTTC.

The V and J genes are TRBV28 and TRBJ2-3; D is perhaps TRBD1 (5 bases). CDR3 length equals 19 residues. Trimming pared 1 base from V and 2 bases from J, leaving 22 bases between. Germline V gene data show CDR1 as MDHEN and CDR2 as SYDVKM. The CDR3 is CASSLYGQGGGTVTDTQYF. The CDR3 DNA reads as TGTGCCAGCAGTTTATACGGCCAGGGCGGCGGCACGGTCACAGATACGCAGTATTTT.

This rearrangement joins TRBV30 to TRBJ1-2; 8 bases align to TRBD1. This CDR3 contains 13 residues. The V gene end was trimmed by 1 base and the J gene end by 8 bases; junction bases not matched to a gene: 6. Germline lookup yields CDR1 GTSNPN and CDR2 SVGIG (reference sequence). The CDR3 DNA follows: TGTGCCTGGAGTGCTCAGGGGGCGGGGGGCTACACCTTC. It encodes CAWSAQGAGGYTF.

A remark on this clonotype: A much more abundant neighbour one base away suggests this may be a read error. The V call is TRBV20-1, the J call TRBJ2-4, with 9 bases lining up with TRBD1. This CDR3 comprises 14 residues. Germline V gene lookup returns CDR1 DFQATT and CDR2 SNEGSKA (reference sequence). CDR3 region: CSDPDRGAKDIQYF. The CDR3 DNA is TGCAGTGACCCGGACAGGGGAGCCAAAGACATTCAGTACTTC.

This clonotype was counted many times. The chain joins TRBV5-1 to TRBJ1-2; D unresolved. The germline V gene encodes CDR1 SGHRS and CDR2 YFSETQ. The V gene lost 1 base and the J gene lost 7 bases, with 11 bases spanning the gap. The CDR3 consists of 13 residues. CDR3 region: CASSLRTDLGYTF. Written as DNA, the CDR3 is TGCGCCAGCAGCTTGAGAACAGATCTTGGCTACACCTTC. Complete variable domain (other parts from reference TRBV5-1 and TRBJ1-2): KAGVTQTPRYLIKTRGQQVTLSCSPISGHRSVSWYQQTPGQGLQFLFEYFSETQRNKGNFPGRFSGRQFSNSRSEMNVSTLELGDSALYLCASSLRTDLGYTFGSGTRLTVV.

The sample holds many counts of this clonotype. The CDR3 nucleotides are TGCAGTGCTCCCCCCCCGGGCCCACGCCCAGATACGCAGTATTTT. The encoded protein is CSAPPPGPRPDTQYF. The chain combines TRBV20-1 with TRBJ2-3; D gene unclear. The V gene's germline CDR1 is DFQATT and CDR2 SNEGSKA (reference sequence). Trimming removed 5 bases from V and 4 bases from J, with 19 bases in between. The CDR3 extends over 15 amino acids.

The chain uses TRBV20-1 and TRBJ2-5, with 11 bases lining up with TRBD2. The J call is doubtful: the DNA matches TRBJ2-4 better. Per germline, CDR1 DFQATT and CDR2 SNEGSKA (reference sequence). The CDR3 contains 16 residues. CDR3 coding DNA: TGCAGTGCTCCCCCAACTAGCGGGAGTTTGGAAAACATTCAGTACTTC. Translation gives CSAPPTSGSLENIQYF.